These T cell receptor beta chains were read from a single sample in a study of blood T cell repertoires in COVID-19. Method: immunoSEQ multiplex PCR; TCRdb's copy keeps in-frame clones and lacks some. Of more than 30,000 clones in the sample, roughly 78% were seen once. The sequenced sample was peripheral blood. All receptors derive from a woman between 65 and 79 years old with acute or convalescent COVID-19. Each CDR3 is given with its conserved first and last residue. Each record gives: clone size, D gene, V gene, J gene, CDR3 DNA, CDR3 protein. The D gene is left open where the match is weak. The size entry is marked missing in some rows and otherwise reads once, few, many or a size class.

.	.	TRBV5-1	TRBJ1-1	TGCGCCAGCAGCTCCCTCGGGATGAACACTGAAGCTTTCTTT	CASSSLGMNTEAFF
.	.	TRBV4-2	TRBJ2-2	TGTGCCAGCAGCCAAGACCCCCAGAACACCGGGGAGCTGTTTTTT	CASSQDPQNTGELFF
.	.	TRBV5-6	TRBJ2-5	TGTGCCAGCAGCTTGACTGAGAGGGAGACCCAGTACTTC	CASSLTERETQYF
.	TRBD1	TRBV3-1/TRBV3-2	TRBJ2-5	TGTGCCAGCCGATCCAGGGGGCCTGGGGAGACCCAGTACTTC	CASRSRGPGETQYF
.	TRBD2	TRBV5-1	TRBJ2-3	TGCGCCAGCAGCTTGCTGGGACTAGCGGGAGCAGATACGCAGTATTTT	CASSLLGLAGADTQYF
.	.	TRBV11-3	TRBJ2-7	TGTGCCAGCAGCTTAGAAAACAGTATCCAGTACTTC	CASSLENSIQYF
.	TRBD2	TRBV28	TRBJ2-3	TGTGCCAGCAGTGTGTCTCTAGCGGGAGCAAGCACAGATACGCAGTATTTT	CASSVSLAGASTDTQYF
.	TRBD1	TRBV23-1	TRBJ1-2	TGCGCCAGCAGTCAACCCTTAGGACAGGCTAACTATGGCTACACCTTC	CASSQPLGQANYGYTF
.	TRBD2	TRBV28	TRBJ2-5	TGTGCCAGCAGTTTTTGGACGACTAGCGGGAGGGGGGAGACCCAGTACTTC	CASSFWTTSGRGETQYF
.	TRBD2	TRBV29-1	TRBJ2-1	TGCAGCTCATTTCACCGGGGGGGATACAATGAGCAGTTCTTC	CSSFHRGGYNEQFF
.	.	TRBV6-5	TRBJ1-2	TGTGCCAGCAGTCCGGACCCGGCGGGTGGCTACACCTTC	CASSPDPAGGYTF
.	.	TRBV4-1	TRBJ2-7	TGCGCCAGCAGCCAAGAACCGGGTGCCCTCCAGATCTCCTACGAGCAGTACTTC	CASSQEPGALQISYEQYF
.	TRBD2	TRBV19	TRBJ2-7	TGTGCCAGTAGTATAAGTCTAGCGGGAACCTACGAGCAGTACTTC	CASSISLAGTYEQYF
.	.	TRBV29-1	TRBJ2-3	TGCAGCGTTGCGGTCAGGGAGGCAGATACGCAGTATTTT	CSVAVREADTQYF
.	.	TRBV18	TRBJ1-3	TGTGCCAGCTCACCACAAAGAACAGCTGGAAACACCATATATTTT	CASSPQRTAGNTIYF
.	TRBD1	TRBV5-4	TRBJ2-7	TGTGCCAGCAGCCTCCGGACAGGGGGCGCTGGGGAGCAGTACTTC	CASSLRTGGAGEQYF
once	TRBD2	TRBV7-9	TRBJ2-5	TGTGCCAGCAGCCAAGGACTAGCGGGACCGACAGGGACCCAGTACTTC	CASSQGLAGPTGTQYF
.	TRBD2	TRBV19	TRBJ2-7	TGTGCCAGTAGTATAGCTAGCGGGGGCGGAAAGCAGTACTTC	CASSIASGGGKQYF
.	.	TRBV27	TRBJ2-7	TGTGCCAGCAGTTTAATAGCCGCGGGGAGCTCCTACGAGCAGTACTTC	CASSLIAAGSSYEQYF
few	.	TRBV24-1	TRBJ2-2	TGTGCCACCAGTGATAAACCAGGGAGGACCGGGGAGCTGTTTTTT	CATSDKPGRTGELFF
.	.	TRBV3-1/TRBV3-2	TRBJ2-1	TGTGCCAGCAGCCAACTTGCGGATGAGCAGTTCTTC	CASSQLADEQFF
.	TRBD1	TRBV6-2/TRBV6-3	TRBJ1-1	TGTGCCAGCAGTTATTCTCCGGGACAGGAAGCTTTCTTT	CASSYSPGQEAFF
.	.	TRBV24-1	TRBJ1-5	TGTGCCACCAGTGATTTTGAGGATCAGCCCCAGCATTTT	CATSDFEDQPQHF
.	.	TRBV7-9	TRBJ2-4	TGTGCCAGCAGCTTAGTAGGAGCAGGGGCTGGAAACATTCAGTACTTC	CASSLVGAGAGNIQYF
.	TRBD1	TRBV18	TRBJ2-6	TGTGCCAGCTCCCAAACAGGGGTTGGGGCCAACGTCCTGACTTTC	CASSQTGVGANVLTF
.	.	TRBV27	TRBJ1-2	TGTGCCAGCAGTTTATCTAGGGGGACATCGAACGCTAACTATGGCTACACCTTC	CASSLSRGTSNANYGYTF
.	.	TRBV6-5	TRBJ2-3	TGTGCCAGCTGGGAGTCGACAGATACGCAGTATTTT	CASWESTDTQYF
.	TRBD1	TRBV9	TRBJ2-1	TGTGCCAGCAGCTACCGGGACAGGTATTACAATGAGCAGTTCTTC	CASSYRDRYYNEQFF
.	.	TRBV2	TRBJ2-7	TGTGCCAGCTTTGGTGGGAGCCCTGTTTTCGAGCAGTACTTC	CASFGGSPVFEQYF
.	TRBD1	TRBV5-1	TRBJ1-6	TGCGCCAGCAGCTCCGGACAGGGCTATTCACCCCTCCACTTT	CASSSGQGYSPLHF
.	TRBD2	TRBV27	TRBJ2-5	TGTGCCAGCAGTTTCTTAGCGGGAGGGCTGCGAGAAGAGACCCAGTACTTC	CASSFLAGGLREETQYF
once	.	TRBV7-9	TRBJ2-7	TGTGCCAGCAGCCCCCGGGATTTTTACGAGCAGTACTTC	CASSPRDFYEQYF
.	.	TRBV18	TRBJ2-1	TGTGCCAGCTCACCAGCAGGCTCCTACAATGAGCAGTTCTTC	CASSPAGSYNEQFF
.	.	TRBV6-5	TRBJ2-5	TGTGCCAGCAGCCCCCGCCGGAGCTACGGAGAGACCCAGTACTTC	CASSPRRSYGETQYF
.	.	TRBV6-4	TRBJ2-1	TGTGCCAGCAGTGACTCGGAGGGGTCCTACAATGAGCAGTTCTTC	CASSDSEGSYNEQFF
few	TRBD1	TRBV10-3	TRBJ1-3	TGTGCCATCAGTGAACAGGGGGCTGGAAACACCATATATTTT	CAISEQGAGNTIYF
many	TRBD2	TRBV20-1	TRBJ2-1	TGCAGTGCTAGTACTGCGGCGGGGGGGCTTAATGAGCAGTTCTTC	CSASTAAGGLNEQFF
few	.	TRBV5-1	TRBJ2-2	TGCGCCAGCAGCTTTAACGGGGAGCTGTTTTTT	CASSFNGELFF
.	.	TRBV28	TRBJ1-1	TGTGCCACCGGGAGATCGGCCCCTGAAGCTTTCTTT	CATGRSAPEAFF
.	TRBD1	TRBV19	TRBJ1-2	TGTGCCAGTAAGCCCGCAGGGGGTAACTATGGCTACACCTTC	CASKPAGGNYGYTF
.	.	TRBV6-5	TRBJ1-1	TGTGCCAGCACCCTCGAGACAGCCAAAGCTTTCTTT	CASTLETAKAFF
.	TRBD1	TRBV10-3	TRBJ2-7	TGTGCCATCAGATCGCCGGGACAGGGGGTCTGGGAGCAGTACTTC	CAIRSPGQGVWEQYF
.	.	TRBV5-1	TRBJ1-4	TGCGCCAGCAGGAGGGGGATTCAATTGGATGAAAAACTGTTTTTT	CASRRGIQLDEKLFF
few	TRBD2	TRBV27	TRBJ2-5	TGTGCCAGCAGTTTTCTGTCTAGCGGGAGGGCGGCGGAGACCCAGTACTTC	CASSFLSSGRAAETQYF
.	TRBD1	TRBV4-2	TRBJ2-1	TGTGCCAGCAGCCAAGAGCAACAGGGGACCTACAATGAGCAGTTCTTC	CASSQEQQGTYNEQFF
.	.	TRBV19	TRBJ1-2	TGTGCCAGTAGTATAAACCAGGGCAACTATGGCTACACCTTC	CASSINQGNYGYTF
.	.	TRBV9	TRBJ2-1	TGTGCCAGCAGCGTAGAGGCGGGGGCCGCCTACAATGAGCAGTTCTTC	CASSVEAGAAYNEQFF
.	TRBD1	TRBV5-4	TRBJ2-7	TGTGCCAGCAGCTTGACAGGGGGCTACGAGCAGTACTTC	CASSLTGGYEQYF
few	TRBD2	TRBV7-6	TRBJ2-2	TGTGCCAGCAGCTTAAACCCACTAGCGGGAGTGAGCAACACCGGGGAGCTGTTTTTT	CASSLNPLAGVSNTGELFF
.	TRBD1	TRBV28	TRBJ1-5	TGTGCCAGCAGTTTACCCCCCCTGGACAGGGGAAGTCAGCCCCAGCATTTT	CASSLPPLDRGSQPQHF
.	TRBD1	TRBV5-8	TRBJ2-3	TGTGCCAGCAGCGACCGGGGACAGGGGGTTACTGATACGCAGTATTTT	CASSDRGQGVTDTQYF
.	TRBD1	TRBV19	TRBJ1-1	TGTGCCAGTAGCAATTCAGGGGGTTGGTCTGAAGCTTTCTTT	CASSNSGGWSEAFF
.	TRBD1	TRBV29-1	TRBJ1-1	TGCAGCGTTGCAGAGACAGGGGGCGCAAACACTGAAGCTTTCTTT	CSVAETGGANTEAFF
.	TRBD1	TRBV6-5	TRBJ2-5	TGTGCCAGCAGTTACCGGACAGGGACTGGAGAGACCCAGTACTTC	CASSYRTGTGETQYF
.	TRBD1	TRBV7-6	TRBJ2-1	TGTGCCAGCAGCTTAGAACAGGGGCTAGCCTATGAGCAGTTCTTC	CASSLEQGLAYEQFF
.	TRBD2	TRBV7-7	TRBJ2-5	TGTGCTAGCAGACCGGGACTAGCGGGAGGAGAGACCCAGTACTTC	CASRPGLAGGETQYF
.	.	TRBV28	TRBJ1-2	TGTGCCAGCAGTTTCATCCCACGATCCGGTGGCTACACCTTC	CASSFIPRSGGYTF
.	TRBD1	TRBV7-9	TRBJ2-5	TGTGCCAGCAGTACGGACAGGATGAGAGAGACCCAGTACTTC	CASSTDRMRETQYF
.	.	TRBV27	TRBJ1-6	TGTGCCAGCACCTTCAACAGGGCTCGGATTTCACCCCTCCACTTT	CASTFNRARISPLHF
.	.	TRBV7-9	TRBJ1-6	TGTGCCAGCAGCTTAGCCTCTGGCGGGGCCGATAATTCACCCCTCCACTTT	CASSLASGGADNSPLHF